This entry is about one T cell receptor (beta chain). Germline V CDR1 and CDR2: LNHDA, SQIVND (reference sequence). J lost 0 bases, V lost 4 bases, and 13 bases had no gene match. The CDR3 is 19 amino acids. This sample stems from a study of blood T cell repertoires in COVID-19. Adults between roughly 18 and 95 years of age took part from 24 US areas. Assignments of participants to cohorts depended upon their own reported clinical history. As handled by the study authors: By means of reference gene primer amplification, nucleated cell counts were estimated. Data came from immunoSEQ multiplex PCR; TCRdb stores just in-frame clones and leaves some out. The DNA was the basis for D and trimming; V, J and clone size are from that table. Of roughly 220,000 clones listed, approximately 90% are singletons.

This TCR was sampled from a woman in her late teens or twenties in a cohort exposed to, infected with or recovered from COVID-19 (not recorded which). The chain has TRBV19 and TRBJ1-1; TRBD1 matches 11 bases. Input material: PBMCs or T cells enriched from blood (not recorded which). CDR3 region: CASSTPFGQGADMNTEAFF. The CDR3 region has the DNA TGTGCCAGTAGTACCCCCTTCGGACAGGGGGCGGATATGAACACTGAAGCTTTCTTT.